This T cell receptor beta chain was recorded in a study of blood T cells in healthy people across ages. Study information: Capture via template switching afforded approximately one barcoded beta molecule per two T cells. Study outcomes and limitations: Since the PBMCs were unsorted, naive and antigen-experienced cells could not be conclusively compared. In long-lived donors, naive CD4+ cell counts and diversity exceeded those of aged donors.

Per sample, a minimum of 6.5 million PBMCs were isolated. Sample-barcoded 5' priming and a J-beta primer mix drove a second PCR of roughly 6 to 12 cycles. TCRdb reanalysed the 5' RACE reads using MiXCR and keeps one entry per CDR3 protein. Of hundreds of thousands of distinct CDR3 sequences in the sample, roughly 60% are singletons; the top ten hold around 22%. Note on this clonotype: The antigen is undetermined.

Germline lookup yields CDR1 MNHNY and CDR2 SVGAGI (reference sequence). The CDR3 length is 15 residues. V was clipped by 0 bases and J by 5 bases, with 13 bases between them. The chain couples TRBV6-6 to TRBJ1-2, with D hard to call. The receptor's source is a man younger than 45 in good health. Sequencing used blood. CDR3 in DNA: TGTGCCAGCAGTTACTCTGCAGGCGAAAGATATGGCTACACCTTC. Translating it yields CASSYSAGERYGYTF.